Below are 16 T cell receptor beta chains sequenced from a single sample in a study of shared T cell receptors in the human thymus. The table came from immunoSEQ multiplex PCR; TCRdb's copy has only in-frame clones and leaves some out. Of more than 550,000 clones detected, approximately 87% appear once; the ten largest clones hold about 0.0094%. The same sample was also used in a study of human thymus T cells.

The source material was thymocytes. The receptors originated from a boy under two years old with a congenital heart defect.

This chain connects TRBV19 to TRBJ1-6; 7 bases are a match to TRBD1. Germline CDR1 is LNHDA and CDR2 is SQIVND (reference sequence). CDR3 length equals 15 residues. The V gene end was trimmed by 5 bases and the J gene end by 6 bases; junction bases not matched to a gene: 7. Written as DNA, the CDR3 is TGTGCCAGTAGTGGGACAGCAGATATTAATTCACCCCTCCACTTT. Translation gives CASSGTADINSPLHF.

The chain employs TRBV7-9 and TRBJ2-1; no reliable D call. Between the trimmed V and J ends, which lost 2 bases and 7 bases, there was a span of 9 bases. This CDR3 contains 13 residues. Germline CDR1 reads SEHNR; CDR2 reads FQNEAQ (reference sequence). The CDR3 protein is CASSLPVENEQFF. The CDR3 region has the DNA TGTGCCAGCAGCTTACCGGTAGAGAATGAGCAGTTCTTC.

The chain employs TRBV7-2 and TRBJ1-5; D ambiguous. Germline V lookup: CDR1 SGHTA, CDR2 FQGNSA. Trimming took 2 bases from V and 3 from J, leaving 11 bases between them. The CDR3 runs to 15 residues. As DNA, the CDR3 is TGTGCCAGCAGCTTAAGGTACAGTGTCAATCAGCCCCAGCATTTT. As protein: CASSLRYSVNQPQHF.

This clone has a handful of counts. This chain links TRBV5-6 with TRBJ2-7, with 7 bases that match TRBD1. In germline, CDR1 is SGHDT, CDR2 YYEEEE. With V trimmed by 4 bases and J by 3 bases, 7 bases remained unmatched. CDR3 length: 14 residues. CDR3 bases: TGTGCCAGCAGCCGTCGACAGGGATTCTACGAGCAGTACTTC. Translated, it gives CASSRRQGFYEQYF.

The genes are TRBV19 and TRBJ2-1, with D possibly being TRBD1 (5 bases). CDR3 size: 14 residues. Trimming took 5 bases from V and 4 from J, leaving 12 bases between them. Germline V lookup: CDR1 LNHDA, CDR2 SQIVND (reference sequence). CDR3 nucleotide sequence: TGTGCCAGTAGTTTGGAGCCAGGGTACAATGAGCAGTTCTTC. Translation gives CASSLEPGYNEQFF.

The CDR3 loop is CASSSVSSNTEAFF. CDR3 DNA sequence: TGTGCCAGCAGCTCAGTGTCATCGAACACTGAAGCTTTCTTT. The chain combines TRBV13 with TRBJ1-1; D not resolved. The germline V gene encodes CDR1 PRHDT and CDR2 FYEKMQ (reference sequence). Trimming took off 4 bases at V and 1 base at J, with 10 bases between the two ends. The CDR3 has 14 residues.

The V call is TRBV28, the J call TRBJ2-7; weak D call: TRBD2 (6 bases). The germline CDR1 and CDR2 sequences are MDHEN and SYDVKM. The CDR3 consists of 14 residues. Trimming took off 10 bases at V and 4 bases at J, with 20 bases between the two ends. CDR3 nucleotide sequence: TGTGCCACCATCCCTGCGGGGTGGACATACGAGCAGTACTTC. Its protein is CATIPAGWTYEQYF.

This chain joins TRBV27 and TRBJ1-6, with D unclear. CDR1 is MNHEY, CDR2 SMNVEV, per germline (reference sequence). The V end lost 4 bases, the J end lost 0 bases, and 4 bases lay between the germline ends. This CDR3 spans 14 amino acids. The CDR3 bases are TGTGCCAGCAGTTGGAGCTCCTATAATTCACCCCTCCACTTT. Amino acid sequence: CASSWSSYNSPLHF.

The chain combines TRBV28 with TRBJ2-4; tentative D call: TRBD1 (5 bases). The CDR3 loop spans 15 amino acids. V was trimmed by 2 bases and J by 3 bases, leaving 11 bases between them. Germline V gene lookup returns CDR1 MDHEN and CDR2 SYDVKM. The CDR3 spells CASSLKGRDKNIQYF. Written as DNA, the CDR3 is TGTGCCAGCAGTTTAAAGGGCAGGGACAAAAACATTCAGTACTTC. The whole variable domain, remainder taken from reference TRBV28 and TRBJ2-4, is DVKVTQSSRYLVKRTGEKVFLECVQDMDHENMFWYRQDPGLGLRLIYFSYDVKMKEKGDIPEGYSVSREKKERFSLILESASTNQTSMYLCASSLKGRDKNIQYFGAGTRLSVL.

This clone was seen only once. The chain uses TRBV7-9 and TRBJ2-5, with 9 bases lining up with TRBD1. Per the germline V gene, CDR1 is SEHNR and CDR2 is FQNEAQ (reference sequence). The CDR3 covers 15 residues. With 5 bases clipped from V and 4 bases from J, the junction kept 8 bases outside the gene matches. The CDR3 DNA follows: TGTGCCAGCAGCGTCCGGGACAGGGTGGGAGAGACCCAGTACTTC. Encoded protein: CASSVRDRVGETQYF.

The chain couples TRBV27 to TRBJ1-2; D perhaps matches TRBD1 (6 bases). V shed 2 bases and J shed 1 base, with 17 bases lying between them. The length of the CDR3 is 17 residues. Germline V lookup: CDR1 MNHEY, CDR2 SMNVEV (reference sequence). In nucleotides, the CDR3 is TGTGCCAGCAGTTTAAGAAGACAGGCGCGTTTTAACTATGGCTACACCTTC. Residues: CASSLRRQARFNYGYTF.

V gene TRBV6-5 combines with J gene TRBJ1-2, with D uncertain. V was pared by 11 bases and J by 1 base, with 11 bases between. The CDR3 sequence is 12 residues long. Germline CDR1 and CDR2: MNHEY and SVGAGI. The chain's CDR3 is CARYGSNYGYTF. For the CDR3, the DNA is TGTGCCCGTTACGGGAGTAACTATGGCTACACCTTC.

The V gene is TRBV2, the J gene TRBJ2-2; 9 nucleotides align to TRBD1. There are 16 residues in the CDR3. Germline V gene data show CDR1 as SNHLY and CDR2 as FYNNEI. The V segment lost 6 bases and the J segment 5 bases; nucleotides outside the gene matches: 10. The CDR3 here is CASSAPGQGGTGELFF. In nucleotides, the CDR3 is TGTGCCAGCAGCGCCCCGGGACAGGGAGGGACCGGGGAGCTGTTTTTT.

The gene calls are TRBV10-2 and TRBJ2-5, with 11 bases aligning to TRBD2. The CDR3 is made up of 15 amino acids. J lost 2 bases, V lost 8 bases, and 7 bases had no gene match. Germline V gives CDR1 WSHSY, CDR2 SAAADI. CDR3 in DNA: TGCGCCAGCGGGGGGACTAGCGGAGCACAAGAGACCCAGTACTTC. Its protein is CASGGTSGAQETQYF.

This chain links TRBV9 with TRBJ2-3; D might be TRBD2 (7 bases). Germline V gene lookup returns CDR1 SGDLS and CDR2 YYNGEE. The CDR3 runs 17 residues. With 0 bases removed from V and 4 bases from J, the gap between germline ends came to 18 bases. CDR3 in DNA: TGTGCCAGCAGCGTAGCTGGCTCGGGGGGCCGGCCAGATACGCAGTATTTT. Residues: CASSVAGSGGRPDTQYF.

The chain carries TRBV14 and TRBJ1-5, with TRBD1 matching over 9 bases. V shed 0 bases and J 9 bases; nucleotides not matched to a gene: 9. The germline CDR1 and CDR2 sequences are SGHDN and FVKESK. CDR3 length: 16 amino acids. The CDR3 is CASSQDGGDRAGPQHF. The CDR3 coding sequence is TGTGCCAGCAGCCAAGATGGAGGGGACAGGGCCGGGCCCCAGCATTTT.